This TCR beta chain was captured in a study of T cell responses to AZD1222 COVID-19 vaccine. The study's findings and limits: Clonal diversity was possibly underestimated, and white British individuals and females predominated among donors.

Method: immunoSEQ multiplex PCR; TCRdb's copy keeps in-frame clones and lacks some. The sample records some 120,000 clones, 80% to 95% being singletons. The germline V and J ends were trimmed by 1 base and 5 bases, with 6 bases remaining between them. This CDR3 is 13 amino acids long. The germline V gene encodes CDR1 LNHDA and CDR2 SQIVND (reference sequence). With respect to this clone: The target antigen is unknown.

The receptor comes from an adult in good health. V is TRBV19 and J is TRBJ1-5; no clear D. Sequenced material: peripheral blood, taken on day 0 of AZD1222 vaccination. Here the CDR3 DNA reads TGTGCCAGTAGTATAGGATACGATCAGCCCCAGCATTTT. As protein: CASSIGYDQPQHF.